Described below is a single TCR beta chain sequence and its context. Germline-derived CDR1 and CDR2 are LGHDT and YNNKEL (reference sequence). V lost 4 bases to trimming and J lost 7 bases, with 10 bases between them. This CDR3 contains 12 residues. The source of the sample is a study of blood T cell repertoires in COVID-19. Study summary: Collection of acute and convalescent COVID-19 samples took place in the United States, Italy and Spain. Sources were T cells, B-cell-depleted T cells, or PBMCs; the material itself was cDNA or gDNA.

Assay: immunoSEQ multiplex PCR; the TCRdb copy retains only in-frame clones and omits some. The sample contains 260,000 or so clones, 81% of which appear only once. This chain joins TRBV3-1 (or the pseudogene TRBV3-2) and TRBJ1-1, with D possibly matching TRBD1 (6 bases). The sequenced sample was peripheral blood. This TCR came from an elderly woman with COVID-19, enrolled during active disease. The CDR3 region has the DNA TGTGCCAGCAGCCGCCCGACAGGTGAAGCTTTCTTT. It yields the protein CASSRPTGEAFF.